The 28 T cell receptor beta chains listed next were all sequenced from one sample in a study of T-cell memory formation after mild COVID-19. TCRdb re-called the 5' RACE reads through MiXCR, storing one row per CDR3 protein. The table lists roughly 250,000 distinct CDR3 sequences, 16% of them singletons. The sequencing input was PBMCs or a T cell subset sorted from them (not recorded which). The receptors were sampled from a man younger than 35 who had mild COVID-19 (a few samples of this study predate the infection). Cell type and time point are not known.

This clonotype has a handful of counts. The chain has TRBV28 and TRBJ2-7; D assignment may be TRBD1 or TRBD2 (6 bases each). This CDR3 comprises 15 residues. The ends were cut back, 4 bases at V and 9 bases at J, with 22 bases in the middle. The germline V gene has CDR1 MDHEN and CDR2 SYDVKM. The CDR3 DNA follows: TGTGCCAGCAGTTCCGGGGGCAGCCTGGTCCTTGTGCAGTACTTC. It translates to CASSSGGSLVLVQYF.

The genes are TRBV6-5 and TRBJ2-5; possibly TRBD1 for D (5 bases). V was cut by 5 bases and J by 2 bases, with 12 bases left in between. Germline V gene lookup returns CDR1 MNHEY and CDR2 SVGAGI. There are 14 residues in the CDR3. CDR3 nucleotide sequence: TGTGCCAGCAGTAAGCAGGGAATACAAGAGACCCAGTACTTC. Its translation is CASSKQGIQETQYF.

This clonotype was picked up a small number of times. V usage is TRBV7-2 and J usage is TRBJ1-2, with D possibly matching TRBD1 (6 bases). V lost 3 bases and J 6 bases, leaving 23 bases between the germline ends. There are 17 residues in the CDR3. Germline-derived CDR1 and CDR2 are SGHTA and FQGNSA. This CDR3 reads CASSFILRGPGLDGYTF. The CDR3 coding sequence is TGTGCCAGCAGCTTCATTCTGCGGGGGCCAGGGTTGGATGGCTACACCTTC.

This chain joins TRBV6-5 and TRBJ1-2; D is possibly TRBD1 (5 bases). Trimming removed 2 bases from V and 4 bases from J, with 11 bases in between. The CDR3 is 14 residues long. Germline CDR1 MNHEY, CDR2 SVGAGI. The CDR3 region has the DNA TGTGCCAGCAGTTACGCCAGGGTTGGCTATGGCTACACCTTC. Amino acids: CASSYARVGYGYTF.

This clonotype was picked up many times. The chain couples TRBV7-2 to TRBJ2-7; no clear D. Deletions cut 5 bases from V and 5 bases from J, with 16 bases between. This CDR3 has 14 residues. Germline CDR1 reads SGHTA; CDR2 reads FQGNSA. The CDR3 loop is CASSRSDGYDEQYF. CDR3 sequence (DNA): TGTGCCAGCAGCAGATCGGACGGCTACGACGAGCAGTACTTC.

The chain is built from TRBV5-1 and TRBJ2-2; tentatively, D is TRBD1 or TRBD2 (5 bases each). CDR1 is SGHRS and CDR2 is YFSETQ in the germline V gene. The germline V and J ends were trimmed by 3 bases and 2 bases, with 8 bases remaining between them. The CDR3 has 14 residues. The CDR3 DNA follows: TGCGCCAGCAGCTGGGACCGAAACACCGGGGAGCTGTTTTTT. Its protein is CASSWDRNTGELFF.

This chain joins TRBV7-2 and TRBJ2-3; maybe TRBD2 (6 bases). The germline gives CDR1 SGHTA, CDR2 FQGNSA. The V gene lost 3 bases and the J gene lost 6 bases, with 13 bases spanning the gap. This CDR3 contains 14 residues. As DNA, the CDR3 is TGTGCCAGCAGCTTGACTAGTATAGGTGATACGCAGTATTTT. Protein sequence: CASSLTSIGDTQYF.

This clonotype has only a few counts. The gene calls are TRBV24-1 and TRBJ1-5; 7 bases are shared with TRBD1. Germline V gives CDR1 KGHDR, CDR2 SFDVKD. The CDR3 totals 12 residues. Germline trimming cut 7 bases from V and 4 bases from J; bases unmatched to any gene: 0. CDR3 sequence: CATRGQNQPQHF. The CDR3, as DNA: TGTGCCACCAGGGGACAGAATCAGCCCCAGCATTTT.

This clonotype has just a few counts. The chain has TRBV10-3 and TRBJ2-5, with unresolved D. CDR1 is ENHRY and CDR2 is SYGVKD in the germline V gene. The CDR3 covers 15 residues. Deletions cut 0 bases from V and 4 bases from J, with 12 bases between. This chain's CDR3 is CAISESKGMGETQYF. As DNA, the CDR3 is TGTGCCATCAGTGAGTCGAAGGGAATGGGAGAGACCCAGTACTTC.

This clonotype has more than one count but fewer than ten. The V gene is TRBV2, the J gene TRBJ2-2, with D possibly being TRBD1 (6 bases). Trimming shortened V by 6 bases and J by 2 bases, and 13 bases separated the two germline ends. The CDR3 consists of 15 residues. Germline assignment: CDR1 SNHLY and CDR2 FYNNEI. CDR3 in amino acids: CASRRTDSNTGELFF. For the CDR3, the DNA is TGTGCCAGCAGACGGACAGACTCCAACACCGGGGAGCTGTTTTTT. Complete variable domain (other parts from reference TRBV2 and TRBJ2-2): EPEVTQTPSHQVTQMGQEVILRCVPISNHLYFYWYRQILGQKVEFLVSFYNNEISEKSEIFDDQFSVERPDGSNFTLKIRSTKLEDSAMYFCASRRTDSNTGELFFGEGSRLTVL.

This clonotype came up a few times. The rearrangement uses TRBV27 and TRBJ2-1; 8 bases agree with TRBD2. V was pared by 3 bases and J by 7 bases, with 11 bases of the junction left unmatched. The CDR3 spans 16 residues. Germline V lookup: CDR1 MNHEY, CDR2 SMNVEV (reference sequence). CDR3 amino acids: CASSLVGPGTRNEQFF. In DNA, the CDR3 is TGTGCCAGCAGTTTGGTCGGGCCAGGGACTAGGAATGAGCAGTTCTTC.

The table lists this clonotype with a few counts. CDR3 residues: CASSVNPDGNYGYTF. The CDR3 DNA reads as TGTGCCAGCAGCGTAAATCCGGACGGGAACTATGGCTACACCTTC. The genes are TRBV9 and TRBJ1-2, with D unclear. V was pared by 1 base and J by 2 bases, with 12 bases between. The CDR3 is 15 amino acids. Germline-derived CDR1 and CDR2 are SGDLS and YYNGEE.

This clonotype showed up just a few times. The J gene is TRBJ2-1, the V gene TRBV7-2; possibly TRBD2 for D (6 bases). With 5 bases removed from V and 13 bases from J, the gap between germline ends came to 12 bases. This CDR3 region has 11 residues. The germline gives CDR1 SGHTA, CDR2 FQGNSA. CDR3 sequence: CASSLGLLQFF. The CDR3, as DNA: TGTGCCAGCAGCCTGGGACTTTTACAGTTCTTC.

In its sample, this clonotype was seen many times. V and J are TRBV27 and TRBJ1-2, with D perhaps matching TRBD1 (6 bases). The CDR3 consists of 14 residues. With 5 bases removed from V and 4 bases from J, the gap between germline ends came to 14 bases. Germline CDR1 and CDR2: MNHEY and SMNVEV (reference sequence). CDR3 region: CASSPQGSGYGYTF. In DNA form, the CDR3 reads TGTGCCAGCAGTCCACAGGGCTCGGGCTATGGCTACACCTTC.

The CDR3 sequence is CASRTSPYEQYV. The CDR3 DNA reads TGTGCCAGCCGGACGTCCCCCTACGAGCAGTACGTC. The chain recombines TRBV9 with TRBJ2-7, with D unclear. V lost 7 bases to trimming and J lost 2 bases, with 10 bases between them. CDR1 and CDR2 from the germline V gene are SGDLS and YYNGEE. The CDR3 loop spans 12 amino acids.

This clonotype was observed a few times. V gene TRBV19 combines with J gene TRBJ1-1; maybe TRBD1 (6 bases). The CDR3 sequence is 15 residues long. Germline V gene data show CDR1 as LNHDA and CDR2 as SQIVND (reference sequence). Trimming took 5 bases from V and 0 from J, leaving 13 bases between them. The CDR3 sequence: CASSLQGTMNTEAFF. CDR3 DNA: TGTGCCAGTAGTCTCCAGGGGACCATGAACACTGAAGCTTTCTTT. Supplemented by reference TRBV19 and TRBJ1-1, the full variable domain reads DGGITQSPKYLFRKEGQNVTLSCEQNLNHDAMYWYRQDPGQGLRLIYYSQIVNDFQKGDIAEGYSVSREKKESFPLTVTSAQKNPTAFYLCASSLQGTMNTEAFFGQGTRLTVV.

The gene calls are TRBV19 and TRBJ1-5; no clear D gene. The CDR3 is 12 residues long. Germline CDR1 is LNHDA and CDR2 is SQIVND (reference sequence). Trimming stripped 3 bases from V and 7 bases from J, with 7 bases between. CDR3 nucleotides: TGTGCCAGTAGTATCCTTGGGCAGCCCCAGCATTTT. Its translation is CASSILGQPQHF.

This chain links TRBV5-1 with TRBJ2-2; maybe TRBD2 (5 bases). Germline CDR1 is SGHRS and CDR2 is YFSETQ. The V end was cut by 5 bases, the J end by 0 bases, with 14 bases between. The CDR3 is 16 amino acids. CDR3 loop: CASSYGVFANTGELFF. The CDR3 DNA is TGCGCCAGCAGTTACGGGGTTTTCGCGAACACCGGGGAGCTGTTTTTT. Full variable domain (rest looked up from reference TRBV5-1 and TRBJ2-2): KAGVTQTPRYLIKTRGQQVTLSCSPISGHRSVSWYQQTPGQGLQFLFEYFSETQRNKGNFPGRFSGRQFSNSRSEMNVSTLELGDSALYLCASSYGVFANTGELFFGEGSRLTVL.

This clonotype has just a few counts. This chain uses TRBV18 with TRBJ1-1; D is undetermined. Trimming left V 1 base short and J 3 bases short, with 6 bases between. The V gene's germline CDR1 is KGHSH and CDR2 LQKENI. The CDR3 spans 13 residues. CDR3 sequence (DNA): TGTGCCAGCTCACCACTAGAGGACACTGAAGCTTTCTTT. The encoded protein is CASSPLEDTEAFF.

CDR3 coding DNA: TGTGCCAGCAGCTCCGGACAGGGGATCGCTGGCTACACCTTC. Protein product: CASSSGQGIAGYTF. This rearrangement joins TRBV7-3 to TRBJ1-2, with TRBD1 matching over 9 bases. Germline V gene lookup returns CDR1 SGHTA and CDR2 FQGTGA. The junction had 7 bases not matched to a gene; V was cut back by 4 bases and J by 7 bases. The CDR3 is 14 residues long.

V and J are TRBV7-8 and TRBJ2-6; D is unclear. The length of the CDR3 is 15 residues. Germline V CDR1 and CDR2: SGHVS, FQNEAQ. V was clipped by 4 bases and J by 2 bases, with 9 bases between them. The DNA for the CDR3 is TGTGCCAGCAGCTCAAGGGTTCCTGGGGCCAACGTCCTGACTTTC. This encodes CASSSRVPGANVLTF. The whole variable domain, filled in from reference TRBV7-8 and TRBJ2-6, reads GAGVSQSPRYKVAKRGQDVALRCDPISGHVSLFWYQQALGQGPEFLTYFQNEAQLDKSGLPSDRFFAERPEGSVSTLKIQRTQQEDSAVYLCASSSRVPGANVLTFGAGSRLTVL.

The CDR3 DNA is TGCGCCAGCAGCCAATGGACAGGGTCGGGCGATGAGCAGTTCTTC. Amino acid sequence: CASSQWTGSGDEQFF. This chain connects TRBV4-1 to TRBJ2-1, with 8 bases aligning to TRBD1. The length of the CDR3 is 15 residues. Germline lookup yields CDR1 MGHRA and CDR2 YSYEKL. V gave up 2 bases and J gave up 8 bases; unmatched junction bases: 8.

The table lists this clonotype with a few counts. The rearrangement uses TRBV4-2 and TRBJ1-2; maybe TRBD1 (5 bases). The CDR3 loop spans 13 amino acids. Germline lookup yields CDR1 LGHNA and CDR2 YNFKEQ. The V end lost 7 bases, the J end lost 3 bases, and 12 bases lay between the germline ends. In DNA form, the CDR3 reads TGTGCCAGCACCTCTGGGGCAGACTATGGCTACACCTTC. Amino acids: CASTSGADYGYTF.

This rearrangement joins TRBV10-3 to TRBJ2-5, with 11 bases fitting TRBD1. This CDR3 spans 17 amino acids. From germline, CDR1 is ENHRY and CDR2 SYGVKD. V shed 4 bases and J 0 bases; nucleotides not matched to a gene: 7. The CDR3 loop is CAISAGQGAGHQETQYF. CDR3 in DNA: TGTGCCATCAGTGCCGGACAGGGGGCCGGGCACCAAGAGACCCAGTACTTC.

J is TRBJ2-7 and V is TRBV7-2; no firm D call. CDR1 is SGHTA, CDR2 FQGNSA, per germline. The CDR3 has 13 amino acids. V was shortened by 5 bases and J by 4 bases, with 12 bases between the two germline ends. The CDR3 region has the DNA TGTGCCAGCAGCACCCGAGTCCGGTACGAGCAGTACTTC. As protein: CASSTRVRYEQYF.

V is TRBV10-3 and J is TRBJ2-3; no definite D call. CDR1 and CDR2 (germline): ENHRY, SYGVKD. The CDR3 loop spans 11 amino acids. Trimming pared 4 bases from V and 6 bases from J, leaving 5 bases between. The CDR3 DNA is TGTGCCATCAGTGTGCTGGATACGCAGTATTTT. Translation gives CAISVLDTQYF.

This clonotype has only a few counts. The V gene is TRBV10-2, the J gene TRBJ1-1, with 9 bases fitting TRBD1. CDR3 length: 13 residues. Losses at the gene ends were 6 bases for V and 5 bases for J; bases not matched to a gene: 4. Germline V gene lookup returns CDR1 WSHSY and CDR2 SAAADI. CDR3 sequence reads: CASRPQGATEAFF. DNA for the CDR3: TGCGCCAGCAGACCACAGGGGGCGACTGAAGCTTTCTTT.

This clonotype has only a few counts. The DNA of the CDR3 is TGTGCCAGCAGCCGGGGGCTGTCCAATGAGCAGTTCTTC. Its protein product is CASSRGLSNEQFF. The genes are TRBV7-9 and TRBJ2-1; TRBD1 or TRBD2 may be the D gene (6 bases each). V dropped 5 bases and J dropped 6 bases, with 11 bases sitting between them. Germline V gives CDR1 SEHNR, CDR2 FQNEAQ (reference sequence). The CDR3 has 13 residues.